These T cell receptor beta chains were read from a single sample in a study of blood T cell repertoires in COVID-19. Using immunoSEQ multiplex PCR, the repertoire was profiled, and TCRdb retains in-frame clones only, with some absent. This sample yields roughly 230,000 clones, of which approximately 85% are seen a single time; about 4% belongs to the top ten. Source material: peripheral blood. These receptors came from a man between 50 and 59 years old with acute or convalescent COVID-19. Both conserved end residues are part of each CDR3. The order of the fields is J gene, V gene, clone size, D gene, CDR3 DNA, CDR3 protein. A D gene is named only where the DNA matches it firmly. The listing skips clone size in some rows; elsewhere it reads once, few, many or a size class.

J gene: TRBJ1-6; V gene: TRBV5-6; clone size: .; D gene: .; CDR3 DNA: TGTGCCAGCACCGGGGGACCAATTAATTCACCCCTCCACTTT; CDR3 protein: CASTGGPINSPLHF
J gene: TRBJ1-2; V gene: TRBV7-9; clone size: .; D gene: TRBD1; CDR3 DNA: TGTGCCAGCAGCTCGCTGACAGGGGCTGCCTATGGCTACACCTTC; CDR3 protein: CASSSLTGAAYGYTF
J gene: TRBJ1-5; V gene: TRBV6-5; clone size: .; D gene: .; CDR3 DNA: TGTGCCAGCAGGACAGCCAATCAGCCCCAGCATTTT; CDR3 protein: CASRTANQPQHF
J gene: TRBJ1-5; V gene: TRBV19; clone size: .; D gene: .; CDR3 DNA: TGTGCCAGTAGCCCGCGGTGGGGAGATCAGCCCCAGCATTTT; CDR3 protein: CASSPRWGDQPQHF
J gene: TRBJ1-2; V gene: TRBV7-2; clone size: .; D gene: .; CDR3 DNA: TGTGCCAGCAGGAGAATTACAGGCTTCTATGGCTACACCTTC; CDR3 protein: CASRRITGFYGYTF
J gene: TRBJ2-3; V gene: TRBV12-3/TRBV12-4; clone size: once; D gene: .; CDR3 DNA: TGTGCCAGCGGGGGGACTGGTACAGATACGCAGTATTTT; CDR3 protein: CASGGTGTDTQYF
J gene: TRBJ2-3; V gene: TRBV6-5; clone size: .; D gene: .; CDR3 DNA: TGTGCCAGCAGTTGGGCGGGGCCAGATACGCAGTATTTT; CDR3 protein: CASSWAGPDTQYF
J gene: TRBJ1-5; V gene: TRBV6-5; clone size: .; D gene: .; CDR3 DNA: TGTGCCAGCAGCACTAGACAGGGCAATCAGCCCCAGCATTTT; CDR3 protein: CASSTRQGNQPQHF
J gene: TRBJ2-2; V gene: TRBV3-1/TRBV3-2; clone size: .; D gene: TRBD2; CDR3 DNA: TGTGCCAGCAGCCAGTCAGCGGGAGGGCCTTTCGGGGAGCTGTTTTTT; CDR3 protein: CASSQSAGGPFGELFF
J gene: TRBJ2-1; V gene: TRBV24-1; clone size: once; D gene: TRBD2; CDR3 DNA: TGTGCCACCAGTGCCAGACTAGCGGGAGGGCAAGAGCAGTTCTTC; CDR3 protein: CATSARLAGGQEQFF
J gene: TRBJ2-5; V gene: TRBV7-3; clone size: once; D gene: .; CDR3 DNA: TGTGCCAGCAGCTTACGCGGGCAAGAGACCCAGTACTTC; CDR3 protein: CASSLRGQETQYF
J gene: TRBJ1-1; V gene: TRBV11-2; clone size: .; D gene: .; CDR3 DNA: TGTGCCAGCAGCTTAGGACGGAGAAACCCTGAAGCTTTCTTT; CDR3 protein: CASSLGRRNPEAFF
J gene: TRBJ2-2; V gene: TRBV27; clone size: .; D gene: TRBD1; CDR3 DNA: TGTGCCAGCAGTTTAGACCTGAACAGGGGCCCGAACACCGGGGAGCTGTTTTTT; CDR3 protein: CASSLDLNRGPNTGELFF
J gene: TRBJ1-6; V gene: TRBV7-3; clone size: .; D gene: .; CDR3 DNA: TGTGCCAGCAGCAGTGGAGAATTTAGGAATTCACCCCTCCACTTT; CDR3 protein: CASSSGEFRNSPLHF
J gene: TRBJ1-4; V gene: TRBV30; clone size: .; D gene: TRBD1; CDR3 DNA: TGTGCCTGGAGTGAGGGACAGGGGAATGAAAAACTGTTTTTT; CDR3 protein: CAWSEGQGNEKLFF
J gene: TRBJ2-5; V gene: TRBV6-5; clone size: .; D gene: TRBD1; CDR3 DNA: TGTGCCAGCAGTTACGGAGGGGGACAGGGGGAGACCCAGTACTTC; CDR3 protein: CASSYGGGQGETQYF
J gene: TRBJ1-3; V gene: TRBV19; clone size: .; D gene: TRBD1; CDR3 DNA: TGTGCCAGTAGACAGACAGGGGGGACCTCTGGAAACACCATATATTTT; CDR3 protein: CASRQTGGTSGNTIYF
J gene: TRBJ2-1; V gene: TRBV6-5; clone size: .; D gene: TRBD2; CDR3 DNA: TGTGCCAGCAGTTACTATGGGACTAGCGGGGTAGGGGAGCAGTTCTTC; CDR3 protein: CASSYYGTSGVGEQFF
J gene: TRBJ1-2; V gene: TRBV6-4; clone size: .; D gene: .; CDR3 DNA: TGTGCCAGCAGTGGGGGCTACTATGGCTACACCTTC; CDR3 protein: CASSGGYYGYTF
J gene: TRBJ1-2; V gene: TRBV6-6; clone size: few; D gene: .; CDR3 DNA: TGTGCCAGCAGTTACTCGGAGCAGTACTATGGCTACACCTTC; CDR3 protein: CASSYSEQYYGYTF
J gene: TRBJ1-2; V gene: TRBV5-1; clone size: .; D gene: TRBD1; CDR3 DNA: TGCGCCAGCAAACAGGGGGGGACAAACTATGGCTACACCTTC; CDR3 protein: CASKQGGTNYGYTF
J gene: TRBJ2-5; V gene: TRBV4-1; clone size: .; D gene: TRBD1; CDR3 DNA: TGCGCCAGCAGCCAACTACGCGACAGGGGGCGGGAGACCCAGTACTTC; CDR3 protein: CASSQLRDRGRETQYF
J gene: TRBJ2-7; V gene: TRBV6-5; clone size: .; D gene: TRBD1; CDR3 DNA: TGTGCCAGCAGTTATTTAACAGGGGGTCGCGCCTACGAGCAGTACTTC; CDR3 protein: CASSYLTGGRAYEQYF
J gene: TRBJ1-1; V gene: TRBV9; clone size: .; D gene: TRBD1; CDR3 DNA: TGTGCCAGCAGCCGGACAGGGGGGAACACTGAAGCTTTCTTT; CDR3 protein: CASSRTGGNTEAFF
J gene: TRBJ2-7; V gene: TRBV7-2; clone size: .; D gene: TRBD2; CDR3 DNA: TGTGCCAGCAGCCTCAGGGGACTAGGAAACGAGCAGTACTTC; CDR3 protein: CASSLRGLGNEQYF
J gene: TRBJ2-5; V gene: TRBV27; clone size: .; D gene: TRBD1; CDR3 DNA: TGTGCCAGCAGTTCGGGACAGATGCAGCAAGAGACCCAGTACTTC; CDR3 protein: CASSSGQMQQETQYF
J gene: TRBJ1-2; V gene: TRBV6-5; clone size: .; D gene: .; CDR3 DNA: TGTGCCAGCAGTATTGACAGCAACTATGGCTACACCTTC; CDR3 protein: CASSIDSNYGYTF
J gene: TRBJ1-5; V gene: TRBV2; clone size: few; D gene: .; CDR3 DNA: TGTGCCAGCAGCGGGGGGTATAGCAATCAGCCCCAGCATTTT; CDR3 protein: CASSGGYSNQPQHF
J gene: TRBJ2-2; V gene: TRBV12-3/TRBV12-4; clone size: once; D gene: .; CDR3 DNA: TGTGCCAGCGGTAACACGAACACCGGGGAGCTGTTTTTT; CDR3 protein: CASGNTNTGELFF
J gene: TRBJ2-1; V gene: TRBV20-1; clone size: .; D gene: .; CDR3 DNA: TGCTGCGGACAACTCTACAATGAGCAGTTCTTC; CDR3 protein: CCGQLYNEQFF
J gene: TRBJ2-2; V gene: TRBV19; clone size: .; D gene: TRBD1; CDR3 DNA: TGTGCCAGTAGTATCATCCCCACGGACAGGGCCTCGAACACCGGGGAGCTGTTTTTT; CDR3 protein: CASSIIPTDRASNTGELFF
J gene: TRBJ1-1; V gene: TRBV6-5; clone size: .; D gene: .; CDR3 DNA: TGTGCCAGCAGTTACTCGTTTCTGGGGAGGGCTGAAGCTTTCTTT; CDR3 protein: CASSYSFLGRAEAFF
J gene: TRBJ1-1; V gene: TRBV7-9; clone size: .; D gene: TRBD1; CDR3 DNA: TGTGCCAGCAGCTTAGTTGCAGGGGGCTTTACTGAAGCTTTCTTT; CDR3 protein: CASSLVAGGFTEAFF
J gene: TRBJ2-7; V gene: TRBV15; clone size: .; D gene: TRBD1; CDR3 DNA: TGTGCCACCAGCAGAACAGGGGGCAAGTACGAGCAGTACTTC; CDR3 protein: CATSRTGGKYEQYF
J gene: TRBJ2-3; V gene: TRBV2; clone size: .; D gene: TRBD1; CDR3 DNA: TGTGCCAGCATCTTGGACAGGGGGGTTACGCAGTATTTT; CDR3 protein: CASILDRGVTQYF
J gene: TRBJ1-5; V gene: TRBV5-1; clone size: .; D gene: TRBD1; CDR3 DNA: TGCGCCAGCAGCCTGAGGACAGGGGACCAGCCCCAGCATTTT; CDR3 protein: CASSLRTGDQPQHF
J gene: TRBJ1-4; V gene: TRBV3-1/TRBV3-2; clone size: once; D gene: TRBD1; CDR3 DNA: TGTGCCAGCAGCTCCGGACAGGGGGGTGAAAAACTGTTTTTT; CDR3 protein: CASSSGQGGEKLFF
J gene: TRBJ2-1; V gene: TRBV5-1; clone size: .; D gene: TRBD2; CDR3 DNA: TGCGCCAGCATAGGGGCGGGAGAGGGCAATGAGCAGTTCTTC; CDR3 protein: CASIGAGEGNEQFF
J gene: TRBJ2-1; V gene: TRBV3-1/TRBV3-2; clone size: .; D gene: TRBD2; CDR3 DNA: TGTGCCAGCAGCCAAGCTGGGACTAGCGGGAGGGACAATGAGCAGTTCTTC; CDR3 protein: CASSQAGTSGRDNEQFF
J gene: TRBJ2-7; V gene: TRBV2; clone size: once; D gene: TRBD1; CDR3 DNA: TGTGCCAGCAGTCCCTGGACAGGTCGGAACGAGCAGTACTTC; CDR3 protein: CASSPWTGRNEQYF
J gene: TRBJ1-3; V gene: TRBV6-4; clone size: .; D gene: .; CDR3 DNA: TGTGCCAGCAGTGACACGAGCTCTGGAAACACCATATATTTT; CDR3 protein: CASSDTSSGNTIYF
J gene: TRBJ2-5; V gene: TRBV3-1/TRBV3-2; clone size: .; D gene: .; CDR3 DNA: TGTGCCAGCAGCCAAGTCCCAGGCCGGCAGGAGACCCAGTACTTC; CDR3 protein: CASSQVPGRQETQYF
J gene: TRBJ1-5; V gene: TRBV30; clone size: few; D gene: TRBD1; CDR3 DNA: TGTGCCTGGAGTGTACTATCGGGGACAGGGGATCAGCCCCAGCATTTT; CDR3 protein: CAWSVLSGTGDQPQHF
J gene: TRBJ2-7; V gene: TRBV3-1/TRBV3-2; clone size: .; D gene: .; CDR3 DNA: TGTGCCAGCAGACAGGGTAGACACGAGCAGTACTTC; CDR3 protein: CASRQGRHEQYF
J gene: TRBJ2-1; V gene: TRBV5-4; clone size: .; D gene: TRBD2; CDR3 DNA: TGTGCCAGCAGCAATCGGACTAGCGGGAGCCATGAGCAGTTCTTC; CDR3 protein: CASSNRTSGSHEQFF
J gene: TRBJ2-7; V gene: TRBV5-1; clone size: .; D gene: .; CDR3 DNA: TGCGCCAGCAGGCGCCAGGATTTTACCTACGAGCAGTACTTC; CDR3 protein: CASRRQDFTYEQYF
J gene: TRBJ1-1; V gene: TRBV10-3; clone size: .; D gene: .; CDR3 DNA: TGTGCCATCAGTGAGTCGAGGGGGTTGAACACTGAAGCTTTCTTT; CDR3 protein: CAISESRGLNTEAFF
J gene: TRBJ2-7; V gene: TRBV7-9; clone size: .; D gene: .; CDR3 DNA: TGTGCCAGCAGCTTAGGGTTGGTTACAAGCGGCTCCTACGAGCAGTACTTC; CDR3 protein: CASSLGLVTSGSYEQYF
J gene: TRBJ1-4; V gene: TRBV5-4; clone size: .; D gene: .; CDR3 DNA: TGTGCCAGCAGCTTTCGGGCAGGGGATGAAAAACTGTTTTTT; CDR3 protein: CASSFRAGDEKLFF
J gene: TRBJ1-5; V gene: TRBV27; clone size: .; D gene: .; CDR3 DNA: TGTGCCAGCAGTTTATTGGTCGGGTTGGGAGCTCCGAATCAGCCCCAGCATTTT; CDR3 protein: CASSLLVGLGAPNQPQHF
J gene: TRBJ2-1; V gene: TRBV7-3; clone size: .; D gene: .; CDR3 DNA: TGTGCCAGCAGCCCTCTCGGGACTCCCGACAATGAGCAGTTCTTC; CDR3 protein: CASSPLGTPDNEQFF
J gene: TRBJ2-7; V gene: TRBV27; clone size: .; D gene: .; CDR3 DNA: TGTGCCACCGGCCTCGGAGGGCCTCCCTACGAGCAGTACTTC; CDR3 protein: CATGLGGPPYEQYF
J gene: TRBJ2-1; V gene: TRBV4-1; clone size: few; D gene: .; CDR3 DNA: TGCGCCAGCAGCCAAGAACCCCTCCCCCAGGTGCAGTTCTTC; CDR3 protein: CASSQEPLPQVQFF